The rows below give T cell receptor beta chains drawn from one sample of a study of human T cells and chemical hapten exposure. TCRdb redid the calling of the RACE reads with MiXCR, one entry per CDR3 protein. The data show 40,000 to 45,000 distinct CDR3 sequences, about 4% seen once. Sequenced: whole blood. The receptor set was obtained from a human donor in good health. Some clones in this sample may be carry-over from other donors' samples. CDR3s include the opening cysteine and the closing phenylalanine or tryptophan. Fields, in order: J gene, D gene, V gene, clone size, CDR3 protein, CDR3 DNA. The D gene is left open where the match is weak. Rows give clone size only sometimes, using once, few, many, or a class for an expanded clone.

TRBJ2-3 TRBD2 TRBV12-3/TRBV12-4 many CASSTAFRTSGLVTSTDTQYF TGTGCCAGCAGCACCGCATTTAGGACTAGCGGACTCGTAACTAGCACAGATACGCAGTATTTT
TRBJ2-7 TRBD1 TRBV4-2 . CASSQGATGEEQYF TGTGCCAGCAGCCAAGGAGCTACAGGGGAGGAGCAGTACTTC
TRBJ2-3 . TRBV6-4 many CASSLEGSTDTQYF TGTGCCAGCAGTTTGGAGGGGAGCACAGATACGCAGTATTTT
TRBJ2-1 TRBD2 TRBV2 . CATTSGRNYEQFF TGTGCCACCACTAGCGGGAGGAACTATGAGCAGTTCTTC
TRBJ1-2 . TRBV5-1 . CASSLNRNYGYTF TGCGCCAGCAGCTTGAACAGGAACTATGGCTACACCTTC
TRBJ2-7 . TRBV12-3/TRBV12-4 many CASSSPSEQYF TGTGCCAGCAGTTCCCCCTCCGAGCAGTACTTC
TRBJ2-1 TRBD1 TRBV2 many CASDLLGTGDNEQFF TGTGCCAGCGACTTATTAGGGACAGGGGATAATGAGCAGTTCTTC
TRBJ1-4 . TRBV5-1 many CASSLAVDEKLFF TGCGCCAGCAGCTTGGCCGTAGATGAAAAACTGTTTTTT
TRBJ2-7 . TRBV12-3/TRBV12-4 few CASSLVQSPYEQYF TGTGCCAGCAGTTTAGTACAGTCGCCCTACGAGCAGTACTTC
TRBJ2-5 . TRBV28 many CASSPWLAETQYF TGTGCCAGCAGTCCCTGGCTAGCGGAGACCCAGTACTTC
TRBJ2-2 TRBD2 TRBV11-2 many CASTVAPGASGRTGELFF TGTGCCAGCACCGTAGCACCTGGGGCTAGCGGGAGAACCGGGGAGCTGTTTTTT
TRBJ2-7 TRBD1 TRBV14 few CARTGTGVRAYEQYF TGTGCCCGCACCGGGACAGGGGTCAGGGCCTACGAGCAGTACTTC
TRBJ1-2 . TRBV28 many CATVGFTLNGYTF TGTGCCACCGTGGGGTTTACCCTCAATGGCTACACCTTC
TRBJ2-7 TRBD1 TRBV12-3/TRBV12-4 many CASSQRTGSGEQYF TGTGCCAGCAGTCAACGGACAGGGTCAGGCGAGCAGTACTTC
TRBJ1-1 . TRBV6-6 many CASEGKRGRSNTEAFF TGTGCCAGCGAAGGGAAGAGGGGGAGGTCGAACACTGAAGCTTTCTTT
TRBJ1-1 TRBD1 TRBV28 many CASSLSTGGRVHTEAFF TGTGCCAGCAGTCTATCGACAGGGGGGCGGGTGCACACTGAAGCTTTCTTT
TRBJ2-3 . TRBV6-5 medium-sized CASSYSRRASTDTQYF TGTGCCAGCAGTTACAGTCGCCGGGCCAGCACAGATACGCAGTATTTT
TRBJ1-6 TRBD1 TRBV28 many CASRRDSSSPLHF TGTGCCAGCAGGAGGGACAGCTCTTCACCCCTCCACTTT
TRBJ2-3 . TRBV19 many CASSMVASGGTDTQYF TGTGCCAGTAGTATGGTGGCGTCTGGGGGCACAGATACGCAGTATTTT
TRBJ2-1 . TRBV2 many CASSGEVAVNEQFF TGTGCCAGCAGTGGGGAGGTAGCTGTGAATGAGCAGTTCTTC
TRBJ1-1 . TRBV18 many CASSPYEGPGEAFF TGTGCCAGCTCACCATACGAGGGGCCTGGTGAAGCTTTCTTT
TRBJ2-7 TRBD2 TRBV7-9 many CASSIYGTSGPEQYF TGTGCCAGCAGCATATACGGGACTAGCGGTCCCGAGCAGTACTTC
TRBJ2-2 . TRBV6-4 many CASRRETQGTGELFF TGTGCCAGCAGACGCGAAACACAGGGCACCGGGGAGCTGTTTTTT
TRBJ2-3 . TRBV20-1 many CSARDIRTDTQYF TGCAGTGCTAGAGATATTCGCACAGATACGCAGTATTTT
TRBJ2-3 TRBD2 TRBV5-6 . CASSLLTAGGLTDTQYF TGTGCCAGCAGCTTACTGACAGCGGGAGGGCTCACAGATACGCAGTATTTT
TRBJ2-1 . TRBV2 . CASSEDGAYNEQFF TGTGCCAGCAGTGAAGACGGGGCCTACAATGAGCAGTTCTTC